This TCR beta chain was captured in a study of human T cells and chemical hapten exposure. Germline V lookup: CDR1 MNHEY, CDR2 SVGAGI. CDR3 length: 15 amino acids. The J segment lost 3 bases and the V segment lost 2 bases, leaving 5 bases of the junction unmatched. This clonotype was counted a few times. Time point denoted: pre-sensitization, week 0. Treatment denoted: therapeutic diphenylcyclopropenone sensitization with weekly scalp DPC. MiXCR was run by TCRdb on the RACE reads, yielding one entry per CDR3 protein. This repertoire shows around 260,000 distinct CDR3 sequences, about 9% found once; its top ten account for over 2%.

The TCR comes from a woman between 40 and 55 years old with alopecia areata. Some clones in this sample may be carry-over from other donors' samples. The chain couples TRBV6-5 to TRBJ1-2; 8 bases match TRBD1. The sample here was whole blood, taken in connection with sensitization to the hapten diphenylcyclopropenone (DPC). CDR3 region: CASSYDGQGDYGYTF. As DNA, the CDR3 is TGTGCCAGCAGTTACGACGGACAGGGAGACTATGGCTACACCTTC.